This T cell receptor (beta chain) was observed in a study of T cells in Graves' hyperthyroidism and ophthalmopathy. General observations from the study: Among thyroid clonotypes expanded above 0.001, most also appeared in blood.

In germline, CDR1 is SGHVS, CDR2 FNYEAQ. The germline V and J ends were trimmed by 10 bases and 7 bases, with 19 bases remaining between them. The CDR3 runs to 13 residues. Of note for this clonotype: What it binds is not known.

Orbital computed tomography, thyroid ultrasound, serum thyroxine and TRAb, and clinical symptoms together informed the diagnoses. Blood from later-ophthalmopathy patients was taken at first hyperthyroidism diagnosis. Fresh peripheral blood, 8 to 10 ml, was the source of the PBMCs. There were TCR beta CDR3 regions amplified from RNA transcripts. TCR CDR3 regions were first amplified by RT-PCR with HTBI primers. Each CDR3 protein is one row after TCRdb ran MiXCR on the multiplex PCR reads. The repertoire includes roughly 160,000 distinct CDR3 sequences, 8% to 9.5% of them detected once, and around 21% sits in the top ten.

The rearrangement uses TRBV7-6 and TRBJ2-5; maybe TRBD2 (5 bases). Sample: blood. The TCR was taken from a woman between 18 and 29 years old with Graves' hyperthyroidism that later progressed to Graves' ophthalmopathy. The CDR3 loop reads CATKTLGGGTQYF. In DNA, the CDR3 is TGTGCCACCAAAACCCTAGGAGGCGGGACCCAGTACTTC.